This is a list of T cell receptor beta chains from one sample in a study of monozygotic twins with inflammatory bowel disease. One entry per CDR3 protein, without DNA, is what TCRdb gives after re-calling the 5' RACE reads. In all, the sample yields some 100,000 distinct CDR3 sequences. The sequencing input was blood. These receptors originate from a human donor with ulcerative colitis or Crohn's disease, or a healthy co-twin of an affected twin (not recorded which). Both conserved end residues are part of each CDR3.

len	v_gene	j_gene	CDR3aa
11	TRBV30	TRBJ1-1	CARTSNTEAFF
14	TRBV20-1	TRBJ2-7	CSAKGEVSSYEQYF
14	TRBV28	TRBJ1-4	CASSETGDGEKLFF
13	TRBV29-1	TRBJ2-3	CSVAASGSDTQYF
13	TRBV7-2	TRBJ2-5	CASSLVEGETQYF
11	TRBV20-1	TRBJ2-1	CSARPDNEQFF
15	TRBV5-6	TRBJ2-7	CASSFKGQGLYEQYF
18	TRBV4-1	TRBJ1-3	CASSQDRDSIYSGNTIYF
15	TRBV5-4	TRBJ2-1	CASSETGDSYNEQFF
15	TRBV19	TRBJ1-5	CASRQGLKGNQPQHF
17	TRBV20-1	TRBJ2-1	CSARPPPSGRGRNEQFF
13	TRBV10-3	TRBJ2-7	CAIRGTDSAEQYF
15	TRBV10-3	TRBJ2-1	CAIRPGTGGENEQFF
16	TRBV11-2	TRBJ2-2	CASSYRGGANTGELFF
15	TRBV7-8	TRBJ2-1	CASSPGRFSRNEQFF
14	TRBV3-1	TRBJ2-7	CASSSGTFLYEQYF
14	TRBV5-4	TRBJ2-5	CASSLVAGETGQYF
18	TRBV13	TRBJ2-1	CASSSDPFAGGTYNEQFF